Following are 8 T cell receptor beta chains from one sample sequenced in a study of cytomegalovirus exposure and HLA in healthy donors. Use of 60 Vbeta and 13 Jbeta primers characterized the PCR. The method was immunoSEQ multiplex PCR; TCRdb's version includes in-frame clones alone and lacks a portion of them. The sample includes 75,000 to 100,000 clones, 65% to 80% of them seen just once. The specimen sequenced was PBMCs. Receptors were obtained from a woman in her seventies in good health and CMV-seropositive.

The DNA of the CDR3 is TGCGCCAGCAGCCCGTGGGGGGCTAGCGGGGCCTACGAGCAGTACTTC. As protein: CASSPWGASGAYEQYF. V is TRBV5-1 and J is TRBJ2-7; TRBD2 agrees at 9 bases. V gave up 4 bases and J gave up 2 bases; unmatched junction bases: 10. Germline CDR1 SGHRS, CDR2 YFSETQ. The CDR3 is 16 amino acids.

The chain carries TRBV18 and TRBJ2-7; D not resolved. The CDR3 covers 16 residues. Trimming removed 0 bases at V and 7 bases at J, with 19 bases between. Germline CDR1 reads KGHSH; CDR2 reads LQKENI. The CDR3 bases are TGTGCCAGCTCACCACCGCAAGGCGGAGTTACCGGGGAGCAGTACTTC. This encodes CASSPPQGGVTGEQYF. Looking up the rest from reference TRBV18 and TRBJ2-7 gives the full variable domain: NAGVMQNPRHLVRRRGQEARLRCSPMKGHSHVYWYRQLPEEGLKFMVYLQKENIIDESGMPKERFSAEFPKEGPSILRIQQVVRGDSAAYFCASSPPQGGVTGEQYFGPGTRLTVT.

This sequence joins TRBV6-5 and TRBJ2-3, with TRBD1 matching 7 bases. V gave up 6 bases and J gave up 0 bases; unmatched junction bases: 6. Germline CDR1 and CDR2: MNHEY and SVGAGI. The CDR3 runs to 15 residues. CDR3 sequence reads: CASRMTGPSTDTQYF. The CDR3 nucleotides are TGTGCCAGCAGGATGACAGGGCCTAGCACAGATACGCAGTATTTT.

V is TRBV15 and J is TRBJ2-7; tentatively, D is TRBD2 (7 bases). CDR1 and CDR2 (germline): LNHNV, YYDKDF (reference sequence). This CDR3 is built from 15 residues. The ends were cut back, 5 bases at V and 1 base at J, with 15 bases in the middle. This CDR3 is CATSEGGGASYEQYF. In nucleotides, the CDR3 is TGTGCCACCAGCGAGGGGGGGGGCGCGTCCTACGAGCAGTACTTC.

This chain joins TRBV7-3 and TRBJ1-6; 7 bases fit TRBD1. Germline CDR1 reads SGHTA; CDR2 reads FQGTGA. This CDR3 region has 15 residues. The V and J ends lost 5 bases and 7 bases, in that order; junction bases with no gene match: 8. The chain's CDR3 is CASSQGPGQNSPLHF. CDR3 sequence (DNA): TGTGCCAGCAGCCAAGGGCCGGGACAGAATTCACCCCTCCACTTT.

V gene TRBV19 combines with J gene TRBJ2-7; TRBD2 matches at 10 bases. CDR1 LNHDA and CDR2 SQIVND come from the germline V gene (reference sequence). J was trimmed by 5 bases and V by 4 bases; bases with no gene match: 5. The CDR3 totals 14 residues. The CDR3 reads CASSTSGSANEQYF. The CDR3 DNA sequence: TGTGCCAGTAGTACTAGCGGGAGCGCGAACGAGCAGTACTTC.

This chain connects TRBV11-2 to TRBJ2-7; 11 bases map to TRBD2. The CDR3 consists of 16 residues. Germline V gene data show CDR1 as SGHAT and CDR2 as FQNNGV. With V trimmed by 4 bases and J by 4 bases, 9 bases remained unmatched. CDR3: CASSSNSGGARYEQYF. The CDR3 DNA is TGTGCCAGCAGCTCGAATAGCGGGGGGGCCAGGTACGAGCAGTACTTC.

The genes are TRBV7-3 and TRBJ2-2; TRBD2 matches 9 bases. Germline V gives CDR1 SGHTA, CDR2 FQGTGA. The trim removed 5 bases at V and 2 bases at J, leaving 6 bases unmatched. The length of the CDR3 is 16 residues. The chain's CDR3 is CASSQSGGSNTGELFF. For the CDR3, the DNA is TGTGCCAGCAGCCAAAGCGGGGGGAGCAACACCGGGGAGCTGTTTTTT.